This entry features one T cell receptor (beta chain) sequence. Antigen: not known. Whole-study findings and limits: The TCR gene usage of tumor memory CD4+ T cells clustered together with blood and lymph node memory CD4+ cells and with lymph node naive CD4+ cells.

Constant-region reverse primers amplified full-length variable regions, followed by semi-nested Nested Universal Primer A PCR. TCRdb re-analysed the 5' RACE reads in MiXCR, keeping a single row per CDR3 protein. The table records roughly 64,000 distinct CDR3 sequences, about 20% of them present only once. V shed 2 bases and J shed 2 bases, with 7 bases lying between them. CDR1 and CDR2 (germline): SGHTA, FQGTGA. This CDR3 comprises 13 residues. The genes are TRBV7-3 and TRBJ2-7, with D possibly matching TRBD1 (6 bases). Sequences were obtained from memory CD4+ T cells sorted from a lymph node. Subset here: memory CD4+ T cells, CD4+CD45RO+CD25-. The receptor's source is a female donor with breast cancer. CDR3 residues: CASSLDRTYEQYF. For the CDR3, the DNA is TGTGCCAGCAGCTTAGACAGGACCTACGAGCAGTACTTC.